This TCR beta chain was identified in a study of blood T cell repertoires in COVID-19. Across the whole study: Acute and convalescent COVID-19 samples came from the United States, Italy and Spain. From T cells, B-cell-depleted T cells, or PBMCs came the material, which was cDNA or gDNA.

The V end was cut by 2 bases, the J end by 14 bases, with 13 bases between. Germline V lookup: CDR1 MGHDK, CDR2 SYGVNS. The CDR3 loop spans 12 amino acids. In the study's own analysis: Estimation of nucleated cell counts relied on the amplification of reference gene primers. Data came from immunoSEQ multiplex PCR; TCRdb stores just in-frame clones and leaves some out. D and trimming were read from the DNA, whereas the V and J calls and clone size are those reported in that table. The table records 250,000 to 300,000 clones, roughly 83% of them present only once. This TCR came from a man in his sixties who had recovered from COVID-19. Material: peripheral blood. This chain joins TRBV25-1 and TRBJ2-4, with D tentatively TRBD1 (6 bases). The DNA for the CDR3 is TGTGCCAGCAGTGAACGGGACACCCAAAAGTACTTC. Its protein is CASSERDTQKYF.